This TCR beta chain emerged from a study of blood T cell repertoires in COVID-19. CDR3 length: 14 amino acids. The germline V gene encodes CDR1 KGHDR and CDR2 SFDVKD. With 8 bases clipped from V and 0 bases from J, the junction kept 4 bases outside the gene matches. Profiled with immunoSEQ multiplex PCR; TCRdb holds only in-frame clones, not every one. Counted here are roughly 34,000 clones, around 90% occurring once; the ten biggest clones make up 15% to 20%. The material sequenced was peripheral blood. The chain links TRBV24-1 to TRBJ2-3; 7 positions agree with TRBD2. The clonotype was recovered from a man older than 75 with acute or convalescent COVID-19. CDR3 in amino acids: CATNERGSTDTQYF. In DNA, the CDR3 is TGTGCCACCAATGAGCGGGGAAGCACAGATACGCAGTATTTT.